Sequencing of this TCR beta chain was carried out in a study of blood T cell repertoires in COVID-19. Background on the study: There were acute and convalescent COVID-19 samples, and they came from the United States, Italy and Spain. Sources were T cells, B-cell-depleted T cells, or PBMCs; the material itself was cDNA or gDNA.

CDR1 is SNHLY, CDR2 FYNNEI, per germline. V shed 5 bases, J shed 5 bases, and the junction held 9 bases outside the gene matches. The CDR3 is 17 amino acids. Those enrolled in Seattle joined during active infection and were followed longitudinally afterward. In the source study's methods: Amplification of reference gene primers provided the estimated nucleated cell counts. Generated by immunoSEQ multiplex PCR, the TCRdb table keeps only in-frame clones and is missing some. V and J calls and clone size are given by that table; D and trimming were obtained from the DNA. The repertoire holds 100,000 to 150,000 clones, with roughly 80% as singletons. This clone was counted between two and nine times.

Specimen: peripheral blood. The sequence was obtained from a man aged 80 or over with COVID-19, enrolled during active disease. The V gene is TRBV2, the J gene TRBJ2-3, with TRBD2 matching 14 bases. CDR3 in amino acids: CASSRGLAGGPVDTQYF. DNA for the CDR3: TGTGCCAGCAGTCGCGGACTAGCGGGAGGTCCAGTAGATACGCAGTATTTT.